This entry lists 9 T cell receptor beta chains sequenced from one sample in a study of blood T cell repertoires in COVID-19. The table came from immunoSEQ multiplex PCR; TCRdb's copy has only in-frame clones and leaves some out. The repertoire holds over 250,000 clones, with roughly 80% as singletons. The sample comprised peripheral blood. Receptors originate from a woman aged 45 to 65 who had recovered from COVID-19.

The CDR3 loop is CASSVGPGQYFSSSTDTQYF. CDR3 nucleotides: TGTGCCAGCAGCGTAGGCCCCGGACAGTACTTCTCCTCTAGCACAGATACGCAGTATTTT. V gene TRBV9 combines with J gene TRBJ2-3, with D possibly TRBD1 on 6 matching bases. V lost 0 bases and J lost 0, with 23 bases in between. The CDR3 has 20 residues. The germline V gene encodes CDR1 SGDLS and CDR2 YYNGEE.

The CDR3 DNA reads as TGTGCCAGCAGCCAAAACCAGGGGACTGAAGCTTTCTTT. It specifies CASSQNQGTEAFF. The chain carries TRBV14 and TRBJ1-1, with D perhaps matching TRBD1 (6 bases). Germline CDR1 and CDR2: SGHDN and FVKESK. This CDR3 has 13 residues. V lost 2 bases and J 5 bases, leaving 9 bases between the germline ends.

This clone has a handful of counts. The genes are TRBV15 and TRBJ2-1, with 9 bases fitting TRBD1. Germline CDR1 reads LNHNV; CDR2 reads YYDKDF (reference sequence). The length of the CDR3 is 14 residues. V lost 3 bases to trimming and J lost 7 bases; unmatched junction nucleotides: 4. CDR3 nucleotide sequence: TGTGCCACCAGCAGGTGGACAGGGGTGAATGAGCAGTTCTTC. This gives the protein CATSRWTGVNEQFF.

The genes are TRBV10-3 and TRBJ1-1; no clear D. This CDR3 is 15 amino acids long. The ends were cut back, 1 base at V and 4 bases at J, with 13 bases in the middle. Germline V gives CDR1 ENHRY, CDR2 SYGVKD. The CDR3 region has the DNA TGTGCCATCAGTGAGTGGGGAACCGGAGGCACTGAAGCTTTCTTT. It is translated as CAISEWGTGGTEAFF.

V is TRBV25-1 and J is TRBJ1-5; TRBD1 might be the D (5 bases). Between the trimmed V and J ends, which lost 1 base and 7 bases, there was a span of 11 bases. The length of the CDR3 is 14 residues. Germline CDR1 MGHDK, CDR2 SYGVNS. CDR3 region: CASSESGGEQPQHF. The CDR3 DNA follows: TGTGCCAGCAGTGAATCTGGGGGGGAACAGCCCCAGCATTTT.

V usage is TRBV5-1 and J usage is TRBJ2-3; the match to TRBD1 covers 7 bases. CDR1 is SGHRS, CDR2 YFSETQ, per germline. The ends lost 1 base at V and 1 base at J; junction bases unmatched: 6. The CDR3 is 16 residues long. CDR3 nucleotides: TGCGCCAGCAGCTTGAGCCCGCAGGGGGGCACAGATACGCAGTATTTT. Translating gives CASSLSPQGGTDTQYF. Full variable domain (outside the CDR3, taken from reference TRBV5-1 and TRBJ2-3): KAGVTQTPRYLIKTRGQQVTLSCSPISGHRSVSWYQQTPGQGLQFLFEYFSETQRNKGNFPGRFSGRQFSNSRSEMNVSTLELGDSALYLCASSLSPQGGTDTQYFGPGTRLTVL.

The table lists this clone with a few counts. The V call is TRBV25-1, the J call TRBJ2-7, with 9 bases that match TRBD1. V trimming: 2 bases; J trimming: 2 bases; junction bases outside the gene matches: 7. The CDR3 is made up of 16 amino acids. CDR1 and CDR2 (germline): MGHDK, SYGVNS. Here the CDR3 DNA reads TGTGCCAGCAGTGAACCTCGGGGACAGGGCACCTACGAGCAGTACTTC. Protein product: CASSEPRGQGTYEQYF.

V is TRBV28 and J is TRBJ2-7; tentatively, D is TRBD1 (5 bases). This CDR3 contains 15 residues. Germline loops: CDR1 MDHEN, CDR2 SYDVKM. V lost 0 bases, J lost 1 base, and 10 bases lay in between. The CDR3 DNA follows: TGTGCCAGCAGTTTATGGGGGCGCGGTTCCTACGAGCAGTACTTC. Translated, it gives CASSLWGRGSYEQYF.

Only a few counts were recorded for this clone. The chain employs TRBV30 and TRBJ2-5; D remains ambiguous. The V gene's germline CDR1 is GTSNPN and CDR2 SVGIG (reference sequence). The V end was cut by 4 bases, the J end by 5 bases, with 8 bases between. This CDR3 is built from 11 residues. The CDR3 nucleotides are TGTGCCTGGAACTCTTTGGAGACCCAGTACTTC. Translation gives CAWNSLETQYF.